This T cell receptor beta chain was identified in a study of Ad26.COV2.S vaccination and SARS-CoV-2 variants. At the level of the study: Within the COV1001 Ad26.COV2.S trial arm, the donor was enrolled.

The data were produced by immunoSEQ multiplex PCR, yet TCRdb's version contains in-frame clones alone and is incomplete. The table shows around 340,000 clones, with approximately 86% occurring only once. Sample treatment: some 19 received Ad26.COV2.S at low or high dose, single or two shots; roughly five received placebo; per-sample allocation not given. Day 63 after the first injection of vaccine or placebo was the sampling time. Donor was an adult aged 18-55 years in Boston. Ad26.COV2.S expressed prefusion-stabilized spike from the original Wuhan strain. Trimming cost V 4 bases and J 7 bases; bases outside gene matches: 13. The CDR3 extends over 15 amino acids. The germline V gene encodes CDR1 SQVTM and CDR2 ANQGSEA.

The chain couples TRBV29-1 to TRBJ2-3, with TRBD1 matching over 8 bases. The receptor comes from a person between 18 and 65 years old who received the Ad26.COV2.S COVID-19 vaccine or a placebo. Sequencing used peripheral blood, obtained in a trial of Ad26.COV2.S vaccine versus placebo. In DNA form, the CDR3 reads TGCAGCGTTGTTTCTGCCGGGACAGGATTGTATACGCAGTATTTT. This translates into CSVVSAGTGLYTQYF.